This record looks at one T cell receptor beta chain sequence and its context. The antigen is not known. Described treatment: roughly ten-day PBMC culture with coronavirus spike peptide pools or control peptides (ViraFEST assay). This sample was included in a study of vaccination and CD4 T cells after COVID-19. Background on the study: The convalescents comprised six males and four females, two of them Hispanic. Once diagnosed, patients had post-COVID samples drawn a median approximately 100 days later (range 35 to 161).

This CDR3 region has 15 residues. Trimming took 1 base from V and 3 from J; bases not matched to a gene: 5. Germline-derived CDR1 and CDR2 are SGHAT and FQNNGV. Cultured CD4+ T cell DNA was sequenced using the Oncomine TCR Beta short-read assay. MiXCR was run by TCRdb on the PCR reads, yielding one entry per CDR3 protein. In the table there are about 10,000 distinct CDR3 sequences, 28% of which are singletons. Sequences were derived from CD4+ T cells from blood, cultured in vitro, sampled after SARS-CoV-2 vaccination. The receptor comes from a human donor who had recovered from COVID-19. The chain employs TRBV11-2 and TRBJ2-5; TRBD1 agrees at 7 bases. CDR3 in amino acids: CASSLGRGREETQYF. The CDR3 nucleotides read TGTGCCAGCAGCTTAGGTAGGGGGCGAGAAGAGACCCAGTACTTC.